This T cell receptor (beta chain) derives from a study of cytomegalovirus exposure and HLA in healthy donors. From the roughly 110-subject validation cohort, which was separate from the roughly 630-subject first cohort, the donors were drawn. Clones were read by immunoSEQ multiplex PCR, and TCRdb kept only the in-frame ones, dropping some. The sample lists 120,000 to 150,000 clones, about 90% occurring once. The CDR3 loop spans 14 amino acids. With V trimmed by 7 bases and J by 9 bases, 11 bases remained unmatched. CDR1 is SNHLY, CDR2 FYNNEI, per germline. This receptor was taken from a man aged 18-30 years in good health and CMV-seronegative. The sample comprised PBMCs. J is TRBJ1-5 and V is TRBV2, with 8 bases fitting TRBD1. DNA of the CDR3: TGTGCCAGCAATAGGGGACAGGCGGGTTCGCCCCAGCATTTT. This translates into CASNRGQAGSPQHF.